The TCR beta chain under discussion was sequenced for a study of CD8 T cells in ankylosing spondylitis. V lost 0 bases and J lost 1, with 9 bases in between. Germline loops: CDR1 ENHRY, CDR2 SYGVKD. The CDR3 runs to 15 residues. A quantitative 5'-RACE method, one with molecular barcodes, was used to make TCR beta libraries. TCRdb re-called the 5' RACE reads with MiXCR, one entry per CDR3 protein. The sample shows about 450,000 distinct CDR3 sequences, roughly 26% of them seen only once. In the case of this clonotype: What it binds is not known.

Study-level points and caveats: Reportedly, significant enrichment of disease-linked clones occurred in matched ankylosing spondylitis synovial fluid. There was a TCR beta motif, made of several highly homologous variants, that appeared characteristic of ankylosing spondylitis blood. Disease-linked clones proved CD8+ and comparatively uncommon in peripheral blood. Both synovial fluid and blood in reactive arthritis had previously been reported to carry some motif variants.

Input material: blood, either unsorted or a sorted T cell fraction (not recorded which). The V gene is TRBV10-3, the J gene TRBJ2-5; no reliable D call. This TCR derives from a male donor with ankylosing spondylitis. For the CDR3, the DNA is TGTGCCATCAGTGAGTCGTTGGTAACCCAAGAGACCCAGTACTTC. This gives the protein CAISESLVTQETQYF.